This entry lists 27 T cell receptor beta chains sequenced from one sample in a study of identical twins. One entry per CDR3 protein, called by TCRdb with MiXCR from the 5' RACE reads. The table lists 1.5 million to 2 million distinct CDR3 sequences, less than 40% of them singletons. The sequenced sample consisted of cord blood. The receptors shown here come from a newborn girl in good health.

This clonotype was detected many times. The V and J genes are TRBV9 and TRBJ2-3; D unresolved. Per germline, CDR1 SGDLS and CDR2 YYNGEE. CDR3 length: 12 amino acids. Trimming cost V 0 bases and J 6 bases, with 5 bases left between them. The CDR3 is CASSVDSDTQYF. In nucleotides, the CDR3 is TGTGCCAGCAGCGTAGACTCCGATACGCAGTATTTT.

This clonotype appeared many times. J is TRBJ1-2 and V is TRBV7-2; the D gene is possibly TRBD1 (5 bases). Germline V gene sequence: CDR1 SGHTA, CDR2 FQGNSA. V gave up 5 bases and J gave up 4 bases, with 14 bases separating them. CDR3 length equals 14 residues. CDR3 nucleotides: TGTGCCAGCAGCCCTCAAGGGGCGGGCTATGGCTACACCTTC. Its translation: CASSPQGAGYGYTF.

The V and J genes are TRBV6-6 and TRBJ2-4, with 8 bases identical to TRBD2. Unmatched junction bases numbered 9, after V lost 10 bases and J lost 4 bases. The CDR3 loop spans 14 amino acids. The germline V gene has CDR1 MNHNY and CDR2 SVGAGI (reference sequence). Written as DNA, the CDR3 is TGTGCCACCGATCCGGGGGGGAGGAAAAACATTCAGTACTTC. This gives the protein CATDPGGRKNIQYF.

The CDR3: CASSSRTGTSGQGGPYNEQYF. The CDR3 nucleotides are TGTGCCAGCAGCTCAAGAACCGGGACTAGCGGCCAAGGGGGGCCCTACAATGAGCAGTACTTC. The genes are TRBV5-5 and TRBJ2-1, with 11 nucleotides matching TRBD2. The end of the DNA is better explained by TRBJ2-7, so the J call may be wrong. Germline CDR1 SGHKS, CDR2 YYEKEE (reference sequence). This CDR3 has 21 amino acids.

The chain employs TRBV28 and TRBJ1-1; D gene ambiguous. V was trimmed by 6 bases and J by 6 bases, leaving 11 bases between them. This CDR3 contains 12 residues. Germline lookup yields CDR1 MDHEN and CDR2 SYDVKM. This chain's CDR3 is CASSTSRAEAFF. The CDR3 DNA sequence: TGTGCCAGCAGCACCTCGCGGGCTGAAGCTTTCTTT. The full variable domain, completed using reference TRBV28 and TRBJ1-1, is DVKVTQSSRYLVKRTGEKVFLECVQDMDHENMFWYRQDPGLGLRLIYFSYDVKMKEKGDIPEGYSVSREKKERFSLILESASTNQTSMYLCASSTSRAEAFFGQGTRLTVV.

This clonotype showed up just a few times. The chain carries TRBV28 and TRBJ2-7; D is possibly TRBD2 (6 bases). The germline CDR1 and CDR2 sequences are MDHEN and SYDVKM. Trimming removed 7 bases at V and 3 bases at J, with 10 bases between. This CDR3 is 12 amino acids long. CDR3 residues: CASTGSRYEQYF. The CDR3 DNA follows: TGTGCCAGCACCGGGAGCCGCTACGAGCAGTACTTC.

This clonotype was observed a handful of times. The chain joins TRBV29-1 to TRBJ2-5; 10 nucleotides align to TRBD2. With V trimmed by 1 base and J by 11 bases, 13 bases remained unmatched. The CDR3 contains 15 residues. Germline CDR1 reads SQVTM; CDR2 reads ANQGSEA. CDR3 in DNA: TGCAGCGTTGAAGGCTCTAGCGGGAGCCCCCGAGAGCAGTACTTC. This encodes CSVEGSSGSPREQYF.

The table lists this clonotype with a few counts. The chain links TRBV4-1 to TRBJ2-3; TRBD2 matches 11 bases. V lost 2 bases and J lost 2; bases outside the gene matches: 6. CDR3 size: 17 residues. Germline V gene lookup returns CDR1 MGHRA and CDR2 YSYEKL. CDR3 nucleotide sequence: TGCGCCAGCAGCCAATGGGGACTAGCGGAGACCACAGATACGCAGTATTTT. It is translated as CASSQWGLAETTDTQYF.

The rearrangement uses TRBV7-9 and TRBJ2-1; the D gene is possibly TRBD1 (5 bases). Germline values: CDR1 SEHNR, CDR2 FQNEAQ (reference sequence). Trimming removed 10 bases at V and 0 bases at J, with 13 bases between. The CDR3 covers 14 residues. The CDR3 coding sequence is TGTGCCATAATAGAAAGGGGCTCCTACAATGAGCAGTTCTTC. Its protein is CAIIERGSYNEQFF.

This clonotype was seen a handful of times. CDR3 residues: CASSLPDRGRIDTQYF. DNA of the CDR3: TGTGCCAGCAGCTTACCGGACAGGGGGAGGATAGATACGCAGTATTTT. The chain carries TRBV13 and TRBJ2-3; 10 bases are a match to TRBD1. CDR3 length equals 16 residues. CDR1 is PRHDT and CDR2 is FYEKMQ in the germline V gene (reference sequence). The J segment lost 5 bases and the V segment lost 2 bases, leaving 7 bases of the junction unmatched.

Regarding this clonotype: One end of the junction is discordant with germline, which a read error may explain. CDR3 protein: CVSSRGRFTEAFF. CDR3 bases: TGTGTCAGCTCCCGCGGACGGTTCACTGAAGCTTTCTTT. V usage is TRBV18 and J usage is TRBJ1-1, with D uncertain. In germline, CDR1 is KGHSH, CDR2 LQKENI. CDR3 length equals 13 residues.

This chain links TRBV20-1 with TRBJ2-7; TRBD1 aligns across 9 bases. Per the germline V gene, CDR1 is DFQATT and CDR2 is SNEGSKA (reference sequence). The V segment lost 2 bases and the J segment 7 bases; nucleotides outside the gene matches: 18. The CDR3 is 17 amino acids. The CDR3 here is CSARLRTGAGLYNEQYF. The CDR3, as DNA: TGCAGTGCTAGACTACGGACAGGGGCGGGACTGTACAATGAGCAGTACTTC.

This clonotype came up a few times. The chain combines TRBV12-5 with TRBJ2-3; D is perhaps TRBD1 or TRBD2 (6 bases each). The CDR3 totals 17 residues. The V end was cut by 10 bases, the J end by 2 bases, with 25 bases between. Looked up from germline, CDR1 is LGHNT and CDR2 is FRNRAP. CDR3 residues: CATGGGTGWTFTDTQYF. CDR3 nucleotide sequence: TGTGCTACTGGGGGAGGTACAGGGTGGACCTTCACAGATACGCAGTATTTT.

The chain is built from TRBV4-1 and TRBJ2-7; D gene uncertain. The CDR3 contains 17 residues. Germline V gives CDR1 MGHRA, CDR2 YSYEKL. V lost 1 base and J 0 bases, leaving 16 bases between the germline ends. This chain's CDR3 is CASSQGVLQARSYEQYF. As DNA, the CDR3 is TGCGCCAGCAGCCAAGGGGTTCTGCAGGCACGCTCCTACGAGCAGTACTTC.

The rearrangement joins TRBV12-3 or TRBV12-4 to TRBJ2-1; D tentatively reads TRBD1 or TRBD2 (5 bases each). The DNA end lines up better with TRBJ2-7; the J call may be wrong. CDR3 length: 16 residues. CDR3 amino acids: CASSGDAGSSYNEQYF. CDR3 sequence (DNA): TGTGCCAGCAGTGGGGACGCGGGTAGCTCCTACAATGAGCAGTACTTC.

The gene calls are TRBV21-1 and TRBJ1-5; the table's TRBD1 call for D was not verified on the DNA. TRBV21-1 is tagged as a pseudogene. The CDR3 consists of 13 residues. The CDR3 reads CASNATGNQPQHF. The CDR3 bases are TGTGCCAGCAACGCAACCGGGAATCAGCCCCAGCATTTT.

In this sample, this clonotype turned up a few times. This chain connects TRBV13 to TRBJ2-7; the D is unclear. This CDR3 has 12 residues. The germline CDR1 and CDR2 sequences are PRHDT and FYEKMQ (reference sequence). Between the trimmed V and J ends, which lost 1 base and 6 bases, there was a span of 7 bases. CDR3 nucleotides: TGTGCCAGCAGCTTAGTGGCCCCCGAGCAGTACTTC. Its protein is CASSLVAPEQYF.

The V call is TRBV6-5, the J call TRBJ1-6; D is uncertain. Germline V lookup: CDR1 MNHEY, CDR2 SVGAGI. V shed 7 bases and J shed 9 bases, with 16 bases lying between them. This CDR3 region has 14 residues. CDR3 region: CASTEDLYSSPLHF. The CDR3 DNA sequence: TGTGCCAGCACCGAGGACCTTTACAGTTCACCCCTCCACTTT.

With respect to this clonotype: This clone may be a read error of a much larger clone one base away. The chain has TRBV4-2 and TRBJ2-1; 7 nucleotides line up with TRBD2. In germline, CDR1 is LGHNA, CDR2 YNFKEQ. J gave up 1 base and V 0 bases, and 3 bases lay outside the gene matches. This CDR3 has 16 residues. The CDR3 sequence: CASSQDSGRSYNEQFF. The CDR3 nucleotides are TGTGCCAGCAGCCAAGACTCCGGGAGGTCCTACAATGAGCAGTTCTTC.

This clonotype was picked up a small number of times. The V and J genes are TRBV20-1 and TRBJ1-4; D remains ambiguous. The CDR3 runs to 13 residues. Trimming shortened V by 3 bases and J by 7 bases, and 12 bases separated the two germline ends. Germline CDR1 is DFQATT and CDR2 is SNEGSKA (reference sequence). The CDR3 protein is CSARTGSGEKLFF. Written as DNA, the CDR3 is TGCAGTGCTAGGACCGGGAGCGGTGAAAAACTGTTTTTT.

The gene calls are TRBV30 and TRBJ1-6; possibly TRBD1 for D (5 bases). V shed 4 bases and J shed 4 bases, with 8 bases lying between them. This CDR3 is 13 amino acids long. Germline V gene sequence: CDR1 GTSNPN, CDR2 SVGIG (reference sequence). The CDR3 protein is CAWKAGYNSPLHF. The CDR3 nucleotides read TGTGCCTGGAAGGCAGGGTATAATTCACCCCTCCACTTT.

The genes are TRBV12-3 or TRBV12-4 and TRBJ2-1; TRBD2 matches 15 bases. This CDR3 comprises 16 residues. Trimming took 5 bases from V and 6 from J; bases not matched to a gene: 5. The CDR3 protein is CASSIRTSGRANEQFF. CDR3 in DNA: TGTGCCAGCAGTATTCGGACTAGCGGGAGGGCCAATGAGCAGTTCTTC.

The J gene is TRBJ2-7, the V gene TRBV6-1, with 11 bases identical to TRBD2. J gave up 3 bases and V 6 bases, and 7 bases lay outside the gene matches. The CDR3 runs 15 residues. CDR1 is MNHNS, CDR2 SASEGT, per germline. CDR3 residues: CASRLLTSGSYEQYF. The CDR3 bases are TGTGCCAGCAGGTTGTTAACTAGCGGGAGCTACGAGCAGTACTTC.

This clonotype was seen ten or more times. J is TRBJ2-3 and V is TRBV29-1, with TRBD2 matching over 7 bases. The V gene end was trimmed by 6 bases and the J gene end by 0 bases; junction bases not matched to a gene: 3. The CDR3 has 13 amino acids. CDR1 is SQVTM and CDR2 is ANQGSEA in the germline V gene. Here the CDR3 reads CSVAGSSTDTQYF. The CDR3 DNA follows: TGCAGCGTAGCGGGGTCTAGCACAGATACGCAGTATTTT.

The chain recombines TRBV24-1 with TRBJ1-2; D uncertain. CDR3 size: 14 residues. The germline V gene has CDR1 KGHDR and CDR2 SFDVKD. V lost 4 bases to trimming and J lost 4 bases, with 12 bases between them. The CDR3 is CATSDPGSLYGYTF. In DNA form, the CDR3 reads TGTGCCACCAGTGACCCCGGCAGCCTCTATGGCTACACCTTC.

This clonotype has more than one count but fewer than ten. This chain connects TRBV5-1 to TRBJ2-5; D gene unclear. The CDR3 is 13 amino acids. Trimming stripped 4 bases from V and 1 base from J, with 8 bases between. Germline values: CDR1 SGHRS, CDR2 YFSETQ. The CDR3 nucleotides are TGCGCCAGCAGCCCTAGTTCCCAAGAGACCCAGTACTTC. Residues: CASSPSSQETQYF.

This clonotype was picked up a small number of times. V usage is TRBV12-3 or TRBV12-4 and J usage is TRBJ2-1; 7 bases line up with TRBD2. The CDR3 is made up of 15 amino acids. With 5 bases clipped from V and 7 bases from J, the junction kept 11 bases outside the gene matches. CDR3 in amino acids: CASSALAGRGNEQFF. The CDR3 DNA reads as TGTGCCAGCAGTGCCTTAGCGGGTCGGGGAAATGAGCAGTTCTTC.